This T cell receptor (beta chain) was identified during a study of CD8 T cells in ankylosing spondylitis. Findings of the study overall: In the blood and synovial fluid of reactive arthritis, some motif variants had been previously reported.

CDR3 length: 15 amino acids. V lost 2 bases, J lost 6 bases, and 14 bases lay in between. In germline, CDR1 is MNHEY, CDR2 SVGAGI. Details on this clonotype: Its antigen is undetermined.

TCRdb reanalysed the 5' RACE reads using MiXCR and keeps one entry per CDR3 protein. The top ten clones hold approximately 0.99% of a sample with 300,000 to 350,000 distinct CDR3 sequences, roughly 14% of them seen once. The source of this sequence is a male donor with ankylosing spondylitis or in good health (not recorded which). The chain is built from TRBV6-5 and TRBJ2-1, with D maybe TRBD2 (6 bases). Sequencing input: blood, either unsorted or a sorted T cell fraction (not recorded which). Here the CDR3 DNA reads TGTGCCAGCAGTTACCGGGACTGGAGGGGCAATGAGCAGTTCTTC. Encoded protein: CASSYRDWRGNEQFF.